Following are 21 T cell receptor beta chains from one sample sequenced in a study of blood T cells in healthy people across ages. Sample-barcoded 5' priming and a J-beta primer mix drove a second PCR of about 7 to 11 cycles. TCRdb re-called the 5' RACE reads through MiXCR, storing one row per CDR3 protein. The data hold about 1.5 million distinct CDR3 sequences, with roughly 43% observed a single time. The sample taken for sequencing was blood. These receptors were obtained from a woman between 18 and 29 years old in good health.

The gene calls are TRBV3-1 and TRBJ1-2; no definite D call. The CDR3 is made up of 14 amino acids. Germline assignment: CDR1 LGHDT and CDR2 YNNKEL (reference sequence). Trimming stripped 2 bases from V and 2 bases from J, with 9 bases between. In DNA form, the CDR3 reads TGTGCCAGCAGCCAATCTATGGCCAACTATGGCTACACCTTC. Residues: CASSQSMANYGYTF.

This clonotype was recorded a few times. The chain uses TRBV4-3 and TRBJ1-5; no clear D. CDR3 size: 15 residues. The ends were cut back, 1 base at V and 1 base at J, with 8 bases in the middle. Germline V lookup: CDR1 LGHNA, CDR2 YSLEER. CDR3 in amino acids: CASSQGHLSNQPQHF. CDR3 in DNA: TGCGCCAGCAGCCAAGGACACCTGAGCAATCAGCCCCAGCATTTT.

The chain combines TRBV5-6 with TRBJ1-6; D is ambiguous. The CDR3 loop spans 14 amino acids. Germline V gives CDR1 SGHDT, CDR2 YYEEEE. V lost 1 base, J lost 6 bases, and 8 bases lay in between. The CDR3 sequence is CASSLLWANSPLHF. The CDR3 region has the DNA TGTGCCAGCAGCTTGCTGTGGGCTAATTCACCCCTCCACTTT.

The chain is built from TRBV30 and TRBJ2-3, with 7 nucleotides matching TRBD1. After removal of 1 base from V and 4 bases from J, the junction contained 5 bases not matched to a gene. Germline CDR1 and CDR2: GTSNPN and SVGIG (reference sequence). CDR3 length: 14 amino acids. In nucleotides, the CDR3 is TGTGCCTGGAGTGCCGCCCAGGGGGCAGATACGCAGTATTTT. Amino acids: CAWSAAQGADTQYF.

A few counts support this clonotype. The chain uses TRBV6-2 or TRBV6-3 and TRBJ2-5; 7 bases are shared with TRBD2. This CDR3 has 17 residues. After removal of 6 bases from V and 2 bases from J, the junction contained 15 bases not matched to a gene. Germline V gene lookup returns CDR1 MNHEY and CDR2 SVGEGT. The CDR3 region has the DNA TGTGCCAGCAGCCCTCCCTTCCGGGGGGATTGGCAAGAGACCCAGTACTTC. This translates into CASSPPFRGDWQETQYF.

The table lists this clonotype with many counts. J is TRBJ1-5 and V is TRBV20-1, with 9 bases that match TRBD1. Germline V gives CDR1 DFQATT, CDR2 SNEGSKA (reference sequence). This CDR3 contains 17 residues. V lost 1 base and J lost 0; bases outside the gene matches: 7. CDR3 amino acids: CSARAGTGFYSNQPQHF. The CDR3 DNA reads TGCAGTGCTAGAGCCGGGACAGGGTTTTATAGCAATCAGCCCCAGCATTTT.

The gene calls are TRBV24-1 and TRBJ1-1, with no clear D. Germline V gene data show CDR1 as KGHDR and CDR2 as SFDVKD. CDR3 size: 14 residues. The ends were cut back, 8 bases at V and 4 bases at J, with 16 bases in the middle. CDR3 sequence: CATKLWGWGTEAFF. The DNA of the CDR3 is TGTGCCACCAAGCTTTGGGGATGGGGCACTGAAGCTTTCTTT.

The V and J genes are TRBV20-1 and TRBJ2-5, with TRBD2 identical over 10 bases. CDR3 length: 13 residues. Germline CDR1 and CDR2: DFQATT and SNEGSKA (reference sequence). Trimming took 5 bases from V and 4 from J; bases not matched to a gene: 4. CDR3 protein: CSALAGGRETQYF. The CDR3, as DNA: TGCAGTGCTTTAGCGGGGGGCAGAGAGACCCAGTACTTC.

The chain employs TRBV20-1 and TRBJ1-2, with TRBD1 identical over 11 bases. This CDR3 is 15 amino acids long. Germline CDR1 DFQATT, CDR2 SNEGSKA (reference sequence). CDR3 sequence reads: CSSHRGQGGNYGYTF. For the CDR3, the DNA is TGCAGCAGTCATAGGGGACAGGGGGGAAACTATGGCTACACCTTC.

This clonotype was seen more than once but under ten times. J is TRBJ2-3 and V is TRBV6-5, with TRBD1 matching 9 bases. Germline V gene lookup returns CDR1 MNHEY and CDR2 SVGAGI. Trimming cost V 10 bases and J 6 bases; bases outside gene matches: 14. This CDR3 has 15 amino acids. For the CDR3, the DNA is TGTGCCATCAGCACAACAGGGGGCGGTTGGGATACGCAGTATTTT. Translated, it gives CAISTTGGGWDTQYF.

The rearrangement joins TRBV6-2 or TRBV6-3 to TRBJ2-1, with D unclear. Germline V CDR1 and CDR2: MNHEY, SVGEGT. CDR3 length: 11 amino acids. The V gene lost 6 bases and the J gene lost 9 bases, with 9 bases spanning the gap. CDR3 DNA sequence: TGTGCCAGCAGCCGTGGGCCTGAGCAGTTCTTC. The encoded protein is CASSRGPEQFF.

The V gene is TRBV7-3, the J gene TRBJ2-1; possibly TRBD1 or TRBD2 for D (5 bases each). Looked up from germline, CDR1 is SGHTA and CDR2 is FQGTGA. V was pared by 5 bases and J by 5 bases, with 10 bases between. This CDR3 is 13 amino acids long. The CDR3 here is CASSTGTDNEQFF. The CDR3 DNA follows: TGTGCCAGCAGCACCGGGACCGACAATGAGCAGTTCTTC.

V and J are TRBV6-5 and TRBJ2-3; a weak D match, TRBD1 (5 bases). Between the trimmed V and J ends, which lost 6 bases and 4 bases, there was a span of 11 bases. Germline lookup yields CDR1 MNHEY and CDR2 SVGAGI. The CDR3 totals 13 residues. The CDR3 DNA reads TGTGCCAGCAGGAAACAGGAGCCAGATACGCAGTATTTT. This codes for CASRKQEPDTQYF.

This clonotype was seen a handful of times. J is TRBJ2-1 and V is TRBV28, with 14 positions matching TRBD2. Trimming cost V 4 bases and J 6 bases; bases outside gene matches: 14. CDR3 size: 19 residues. Germline V lookup: CDR1 MDHEN, CDR2 SYDVKM. CDR3 DNA sequence: TGTGCCAGCAGTTCCACAGGCGGGACTAGCGGGAGTGGAGGCAATGAGCAGTTCTTC. The encoded protein is CASSSTGGTSGSGGNEQFF.

The genes are TRBV2 and TRBJ2-5; no definite D call. Germline-derived CDR1 and CDR2 are SNHLY and FYNNEI. V lost 4 bases and J 2 bases, leaving 11 bases between the germline ends. The CDR3 covers 14 residues. The CDR3 reads CASSGARMQETQYF. The DNA for the CDR3 is TGTGCCAGCAGTGGAGCGAGGATGCAAGAGACCCAGTACTTC. The complete variable domain, with remaining parts taken from reference TRBV2 and TRBJ2-5, reads EPEVTQTPSHQVTQMGQEVILRCVPISNHLYFYWYRQILGQKVEFLVSFYNNEISEKSEIFDDQFSVERPDGSNFTLKIRSTKLEDSAMYFCASSGARMQETQYFGPGTRLLVL.

This clonotype was seen only once. A much bigger clone sits one base away, suggesting this may be a read error. The chain has TRBV7-3 and TRBJ2-1, with TRBD2 identical over 7 bases. The V and J ends lost 5 bases and 5 bases, in that order; junction bases with no gene match: 12. The CDR3 covers 16 residues. Looked up from germline, CDR1 is SGHTA and CDR2 is FQGTGA. Here the CDR3 DNA reads TGTGCCAGCAGCCCCTTCCCAGGACTAGAGAACAATGAGCAGTTCTTC. The encoded protein is CASSPFPGLENNEQFF.

The chain employs TRBV12-3 or TRBV12-4 and TRBJ1-2; D gene unclear. V lost 7 bases and J lost 3, with 9 bases in between. This CDR3 contains 12 residues. CDR3 DNA: TGTGCCAGCACCGGAGGGTACTATGGCTACACCTTC. This sequence encodes CASTGGYYGYTF.

The J gene is TRBJ2-7, the V gene TRBV4-1, with 8 bases fitting TRBD1. CDR1 is MGHRA, CDR2 YSYEKL, per germline. This CDR3 is built from 17 residues. The V segment lost 0 bases and the J segment 0 bases; nucleotides outside the gene matches: 7. CDR3 residues: CASSQDFGTGISYEQYF. CDR3 in DNA: TGCGCCAGCAGCCAAGATTTCGGGACAGGCATCTCCTACGAGCAGTACTTC.

In this sample, this clonotype turned up a few times. The V call is TRBV7-2, the J call TRBJ1-1; D unresolved. The germline V gene has CDR1 SGHTA and CDR2 FQGNSA. Deletions cut 3 bases from V and 1 base from J, with 9 bases between. The CDR3 runs to 14 residues. CDR3 coding DNA: TGTGCCAGCAGCTTCGCACTATCGAACACTGAAGCTTTCTTT. Amino acids: CASSFALSNTEAFF.

In its sample, this clonotype was seen a few times. Here the CDR3 reads CASSPRTGAFAKLFF. For the CDR3, the DNA is TGTGCCAGCAGCCCCAGGACAGGGGCATTCGCAAAACTGTTTTTT. This chain uses TRBV7-9 with TRBJ1-4; 9 bases match TRBD1. The ends lost 5 bases at V and 10 bases at J; junction bases unmatched: 11. This CDR3 is 15 amino acids long. Germline V gives CDR1 SEHNR, CDR2 FQNEAQ (reference sequence).

This clonotype was counted ten times or more. This chain joins TRBV20-1 and TRBJ2-7, with a weak D call TRBD2 (5 bases). The V gene's germline CDR1 is DFQATT and CDR2 SNEGSKA (reference sequence). The CDR3 contains 14 residues. Trimming left V 0 bases short and J 4 bases short, with 13 bases between. The CDR3 DNA follows: TGCAGTGCTAGAGATGCCCACAGAGGGTACGAGCAGTACTTC. This sequence encodes CSARDAHRGYEQYF.